These T cell receptor beta chains were read from a single sample in a study of lymphopenia after photon versus proton radiotherapy. Using immunoSEQ multiplex PCR, the repertoire was profiled, and TCRdb retains in-frame clones only, with some absent. The table has 160,000 or so clones, around 85% seen once. The material sequenced was peripheral blood, taken from a patient treated with photon-based radiotherapy. Receptors were obtained from a man over 45 with gastric cancer. The CDR3 runs from the conserved cysteine through the conserved F or W. The D gene is left open where the match is weak. Expanded clones are given a class, and other clones once, few, many or no size at all.

cdr3_nt,cdr3_aa,clone_size,j_call,d_call,v_call
TGTGCCAGCAGCCAGGGACCCGGGAATGAGCAGTTCTTC,CASSQGPGNEQFF,.,TRBJ2-1,.,TRBV7-6
TGTGCCATCAGTGAGTCTTTGACCGGAGGCAATCAGCCCCAGCATTTT,CAISESLTGGNQPQHF,.,TRBJ1-5,.,TRBV10-3
TGTGCCAGCAGCTTCCGACAGGGAATGGGGCAAGAGACCCAGTACTTC,CASSFRQGMGQETQYF,.,TRBJ2-5,TRBD1,TRBV7-9
TGTGCCAGCAGTGATATACTAACAGGATTCTATGGCTACACCTTC,CASSDILTGFYGYTF,.,TRBJ1-2,.,TRBV25-1
TGCGCCAGCAGTACACTCCGGGACCTTAGAAACACCATATATTTT,CASSTLRDLRNTIYF,.,TRBJ1-3,.,TRBV10-2
TGCAGCGTTAAAGCTGGGGGGCCATTAAGGACGACTAATGAAAAACTGTTTTTT,CSVKAGGPLRTTNEKLFF,.,TRBJ1-4,.,TRBV29-1
TGTGCCAGCACCGGTTCGAGCGGGAGAGTTGACGAGCAGTACTTC,CASTGSSGRVDEQYF,.,TRBJ2-7,TRBD2,TRBV9
TGTGCCGTAGGCTCCGGGAACACTAAAAATCAGCCCCAGCATTTT,CAVGSGNTKNQPQHF,few,TRBJ1-5,.,TRBV7-9
TGTGCCAGCAGTACCCGATACTATGGCTACACCTTC,CASSTRYYGYTF,.,TRBJ1-2,.,TRBV6-1
TGTGCCAGCAGCTTAGACGGGGTATCGGGCGAGCAGTACTTC,CASSLDGVSGEQYF,.,TRBJ2-7,.,TRBV11-3
TGTGCCAGCAGCTCGATCGGACGTGGGACAATTAAGGAAAAACTGTTTTTT,CASSSIGRGTIKEKLFF,.,TRBJ1-4,.,TRBV11-2
TGTGCCAGCAGCCGTATACGTTCGCAAGAGACCCAGTACTTC,CASSRIRSQETQYF,.,TRBJ2-5,.,TRBV11-1